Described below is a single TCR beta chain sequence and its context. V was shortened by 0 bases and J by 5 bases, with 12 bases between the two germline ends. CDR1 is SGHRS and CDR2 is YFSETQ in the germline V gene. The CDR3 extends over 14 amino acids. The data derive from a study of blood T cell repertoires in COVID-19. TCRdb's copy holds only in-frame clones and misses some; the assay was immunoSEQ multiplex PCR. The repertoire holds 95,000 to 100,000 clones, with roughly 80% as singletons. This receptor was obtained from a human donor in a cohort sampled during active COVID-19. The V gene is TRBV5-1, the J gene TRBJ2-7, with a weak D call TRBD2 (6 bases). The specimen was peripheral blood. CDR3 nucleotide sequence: TGCGCCAGCAGCTTGGCCGGGGGTAGCGACGAGCAGTACTTC. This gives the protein CASSLAGGSDEQYF.